This T cell receptor (beta chain) was retrieved from a study of T cells in Graves' hyperthyroidism and ophthalmopathy. General study points: From stable hyperthyroidism, ophthalmopathy was separated by a 13 V-J model. Expanded thyroid clonotypes (above 0.001) were mostly also found in blood.

RNA transcripts yielded amplified TCR beta CDR3 regions. An initial round of RT-PCR targeting the TCR CDR3 relied on the HTBI primer set. TCRdb ran MiXCR on the multiplex PCR reads and lists one entry per CDR3 protein. In the table there are a few hundred thousand distinct CDR3 sequences, less than 20% of which are singletons. This clonotype was seen ten or more times. Its antigen is unidentified. Hyperthyroidism, newly diagnosed and lasting under 2 months, affected patients aged 18 to 65. Clinicians diagnosed patients from clinical symptoms, serum thyroxine and TRAb, thyroid ultrasound and orbital computed tomography. The CDR3 is 15 residues long. V shed 0 bases, J shed 5 bases, and the junction held 5 bases outside the gene matches. Germline CDR1 is MNHEY and CDR2 is SMNVEV (reference sequence).

This chain connects TRBV27 to TRBJ2-7; 9 nucleotides match TRBD2. The source of this sequence is a woman aged 18-29 years with Graves' hyperthyroidism that later progressed to Graves' ophthalmopathy. Source material: blood. CDR3 DNA sequence: TGTGCCAGCAGTTTATCGTATAGCGGGAGCCACGAGCAGTACTTC. The encoded protein is CASSLSYSGSHEQYF.